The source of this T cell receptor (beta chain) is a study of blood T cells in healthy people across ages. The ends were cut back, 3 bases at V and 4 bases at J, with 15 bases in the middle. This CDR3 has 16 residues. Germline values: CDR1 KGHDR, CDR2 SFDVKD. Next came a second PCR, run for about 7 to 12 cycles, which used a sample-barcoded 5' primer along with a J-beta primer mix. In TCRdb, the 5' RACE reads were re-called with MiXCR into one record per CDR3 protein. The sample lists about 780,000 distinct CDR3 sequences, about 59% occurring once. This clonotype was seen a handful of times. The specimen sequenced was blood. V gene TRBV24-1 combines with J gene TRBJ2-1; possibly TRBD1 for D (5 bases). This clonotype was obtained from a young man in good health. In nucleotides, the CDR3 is TGTGCCACCAGTGATGTAAGGGCAGGGCCATACAATGAGCAGTTCTTC. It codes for CATSDVRAGPYNEQFF.